This T cell receptor (beta chain) was recorded in a study of cytomegalovirus exposure and HLA in healthy donors. Study observations and caveats: Later analysis suggested most CMV-associated TCR beta chains were HLA-restricted. Sequence variants that were highly shared formed a cluster that was likely a sequencing artifact. In the analysis, some V segments, TRBV6-2 and TRBV6-3 included, were excluded as indistinguishable.

PCR used 60 Vbeta primers and 13 Jbeta primers. The method was immunoSEQ multiplex PCR; TCRdb's version includes in-frame clones alone and lacks a portion of them. The table includes about 140,000 clones, over 70% detected once. About this clone itself: Its antigen is not identified.

The CDR3 is 12 residues long. With 3 bases removed from V and 3 bases from J, the gap between germline ends came to 5 bases. CDR1 LGHNA and CDR2 YNFKEQ come from the germline V gene. The TCR comes from a male donor in good health and CMV-seronegative. Sequences were obtained from PBMCs. The gene calls are TRBV4-2 and TRBJ1-2; unclear D gene. The CDR3, as DNA: TGTGCCAGCAGCCAGTCGGACTATGGCTACACCTTC. This translates into CASSQSDYGYTF.